This T cell receptor (beta chain) was profiled in a study of T cells in Graves' hyperthyroidism and ophthalmopathy (dated by TCRdb to about 2019). Regarding the research as a whole: Peripheral blood was sampled at the time of initial diagnosis, prior to any treatment. TCR V-J signatures able to tell the groups apart were searched for in a discovery cohort of 90 to 100 patients, of whom more than 40 had Graves' ophthalmopathy and under 65 had stable Graves' hyperthyroidism. Whether ophthalmopathy could be predicted prospectively was tested in an independent validation cohort made up of some 20 hyperthyroidism patients plus 17 patients who later progressed to ophthalmopathy. The 100 discovery patients were randomly split 7:3 into training and test sets. The study also compared thyroid tissue and blood T-cell repertoires from five or six Graves' hyperthyroidism patients. Once sampling was done, hyperthyroidism patients were given methimazole at a starting dose of 30 mg daily, whereas ophthalmopathy patients were given high-dose intravenous methylprednisolone. The paper describes TCR Vbeta CDR3 sequencing of fewer than 150 peripheral blood samples, made up of fewer than 50 ophthalmopathy patients, some 80 hyperthyroidism patients and 17 progressor patients.

Details on this clonotype: Its antigen is still unknown. Base-call qualities are not available, and no considerably larger clone is one nucleotide away.

Reading the germline V gene (reference sequence) gives CDR1 SGHNT and CDR2 YYREEE. Trimming at the junction amounts to 0 bases on V and 4 bases on J, and the germline ends lie 10 bases apart. CDR3 length: 14 amino acids, cysteine to phenylalanine. Here the CDR3 DNA is all that survives: 42 bases in frame from base 1. A patient counted as having stable Graves' hyperthyroidism if no progression to ophthalmopathy occurred over 18 months of follow-up. Hyperthyroidism patients were aged 18 to 65 years and newly diagnosed, with disease duration of less than 2 months. The study excluded patients with uncontrolled infections, other autoimmune diseases, pregnancy or lactation. Clinical symptoms, serum thyroxine and TRAb, thyroid ultrasound, and orbital computed tomography formed the basis for the diagnoses. Ficoll-Paque density gradient centrifugation was used to isolate PBMCs from approximately 11 ml of fresh peripheral blood. Total RNA was extracted using Trizol reagent, and RNA quality was assessed on an Agilent 2100 Bioanalyzer.

Beyond this particular receptor, the publication reports: In cross-validation, a model built on a 13 V-J signature told ophthalmopathy apart from stable hyperthyroidism with approximately 90% sensitivity and about 81% specificity, and in testing the same model reached 80%/75%. Most expanded thyroid clonotypes (frequency above 0.001) were also detected in blood, a finding suggesting that blood repertoires may reflect thyroid immune responses. In validation, progression to ophthalmopathy was predicted by the model with nearly 71% sensitivity and around 75% specificity, a median of approximately 6.5 months before onset. No statistical method was used to set the sample size in advance, and investigators knew the group allocation.

Amplification of TCR beta CDR3 regions was carried out from RNA transcripts. The first round of RT-PCR for the TCR CDR3 was performed with the HTBI primer set and the Qiagen OneStep RT-PCR kit. A second multiplex PCR round built the libraries, followed by size selection and purification. Paired-end sequencing of the libraries was performed with 100 bp reads on an Illumina HiSeq2000. The source study handled its data this way. SOAPnuke was used to process the raw data, throwing out any read that contained adapters or uncalled bases, had a mean Phred below 15, or lacked an exact constant-primer or identifier match. COPE v1.2.5 was used to merge high-quality paired reads, and clonotypes were defined as unique nucleotide sequences. Clonotypes were aligned to IMGT TRBV, TRBD and TRBJ reference segments using MiTCR v1.1. Analysis was restricted to V-J combinations with a frequency above 0.0001, which covered roughly 99% of repertoires. A TCS score was defined as the ratio of F50 (clonal expansion) to E x V (chaos), with BLOSUM62-based TCRdist applied between CDR3 peptides within each V-J. Welch's t-statistics and random forest reduced just over 500 V-J features to roughly 13, which were used in a naive Bayes classifier (R e1071). The public reads were quality trimmed at Q25 with fastp and then assembled into clones with MiXCR by TCRdb, keeping productive beta chains. Under each unique CDR3 protein, matching rows form one entry showing the most common genes and DNA. The authors' filters were not applied to this entry. This sample lists 340,000 or so distinct CDR3 sequences; roughly a fifth were detected once. The top ten hold less than 65% of the sample.

Sequenced sample: blood. This sequence was found in a woman in her forties or fifties with Graves' hyperthyroidism. The V gene is TRBV5-4 and the J gene is TRBJ1-1; no D gene can be assigned with confidence. The nucleotides read TGTGCCAGCAGCTTGGATCCGGGTGGCACTGAAGCTTTCTTT. Its protein is CASSLDPGGTEAFF.